This T cell receptor (beta chain) emerged from a study of blood T cell repertoires in COVID-19 (dated by TCRdb to about 2020). Notes on the research overall: Samples from collaborators originated in the United States, Italy and Spain and spanned both the acute and convalescent phases of COVID-19. A freely available public database, intended as a resource for researchers studying the immune response to SARS-CoV-2, is where the repertoires were released. Nearly every sample came with metadata listing a de-identified subject ID, COVID-19 status, age in years and sex. The material from the prospective study consisted of cDNA or gDNA derived from T cells, B-cell-depleted T cells, or PBMCs. Where HLA class I and class II types were available, the types were taken from metadata supplied by the sample provider, not from assay-based typing. Samples were obtained from the ongoing ImmuneRACE study (first 160 participants) and from 1,000 to 1,500 subjects provided by 6 global collaborators. Deeply sampled blood TCRbeta repertoires from subjects exposed to, actively infected with, or recovered from COVID-19 were included in the dataset. Paper-wide results and their limitations: How much clinical and demographic metadata was included differed by source and by participant, and the metadata was provided uncurated.

Turning to this clone: Its antigen remains undetermined. Base qualities are not at hand, and no much larger clone is one base apart.

The germline V gene (reference sequence) supplies CDR1 LNHDA and CDR2 SQIVND. The cysteine opens and the phenylalanine closes a CDR3 of 14 amino acids. This entry keeps only the CDR3 DNA: 42 bases, framed from base 1. Unmatched junction bases come to 2, with V trimmed by 4 bases and J by 0 bases. Collaborating institutions collected whole blood in K2EDTA tubes following their own protocols. Collaborator samples were shipped for TCRbeta analysis as frozen whole blood, isolated PBMCs, or DNA extracted from either sample type. TCRbeta CDR3 regions were amplified from genomic DNA using the immunoSEQ Assay, a bias-controlled multiplex PCR. Per the original workflow: The number of nucleated cells in each sample was estimated from the amplification of reference gene primers within the assay. Sequence reads were collapsed and filtered to measure the absolute abundance of every unique TCRbeta CDR3 rearrangement. For each sample, productive Simpson clonality was calculated as the square root of Simpson's diversity index across productive rearrangements. TCRdb limited this immuneACCESS table to in-frame rearrangements with V and J called. A share of clones is missing; checked studies link under half to unresolved V genes, and the rest is unexplained. The V and J calls and clone size come from that table; D and trimming were worked out from the DNA. This sample lists some 150,000 clones; roughly nine tenths were detected once. Roughly 4.5% of the sample is in the top ten clones.

The chain couples TRBV19 to TRBJ1-2; the central 7 bases match TRBD1. Sequenced input: peripheral blood. This clonotype was obtained from a woman in her fifties or sixties with active or convalescent COVID-19. The CDR3 loop reads CASSRDRANYGYTF. The DNA sequence is as follows: TGTGCCAGTAGTAGGGACAGAGCTAACTATGGCTACACCTTC.